What follows are 24 T cell receptor beta chains derived from one specimen sequenced in a study of T cell changes during pregnancy in multiple sclerosis. The method was immunoSEQ multiplex PCR; TCRdb's version includes in-frame clones alone and lacks a portion of them. The sample includes some 70,000 clones, 90% of them seen just once. The sequencing here drew on peripheral blood, taken in the third trimester of pregnancy. The receptors originated from a female donor with multiple sclerosis, enrolled in a pregnancy study.

This chain connects TRBV5-4 to TRBJ1-5; TRBD1 might be the D (5 bases). This CDR3 is built from 14 residues. V was shortened by 0 bases and J by 7 bases, with 11 bases between the two germline ends. CDR1 and CDR2 (germline): SGHNT, YYREEE (reference sequence). CDR3: CASSLAGGRQPQHF. The CDR3 coding sequence is TGTGCCAGCAGCTTGGCCGGGGGTCGACAGCCCCAGCATTTT.

The chain employs TRBV19 and TRBJ1-5, with TRBD1 identical over 7 bases. The CDR3 runs to 15 residues. V gave up 0 bases and J gave up 5 bases; unmatched junction bases: 4. The germline V gene has CDR1 LNHDA and CDR2 SQIVND (reference sequence). The CDR3 reads CASSIDLGQDQPQHF. The CDR3 DNA sequence: TGTGCCAGTAGTATAGATCTTGGACAGGATCAGCCCCAGCATTTT.

The chain has TRBV19 and TRBJ2-5; 8 bases match TRBD1. V lost 5 bases to trimming and J lost 9 bases; unmatched junction nucleotides: 11. The CDR3 consists of 14 residues. Germline CDR1 and CDR2: LNHDA and SQIVND (reference sequence). The CDR3 region is CASSPGTGSGAQYF. For the CDR3, the DNA is TGTGCCAGTAGTCCAGGGACAGGATCGGGGGCCCAGTACTTC.

The J gene is TRBJ2-2, the V gene TRBV4-1; 7 nucleotides align to TRBD2. The V and J ends lost 0 bases and 4 bases, in that order; junction bases with no gene match: 8. Germline V gene lookup returns CDR1 MGHRA and CDR2 YSYEKL. This CDR3 has 17 residues. The CDR3: CASSQEPRLAGTGELFF. Here the CDR3 DNA reads TGCGCCAGCAGCCAAGAGCCTAGACTAGCTGGCACCGGGGAGCTGTTTTTT.

The genes are TRBV2 and TRBJ1-3; D remains unclear. Germline loops: CDR1 SNHLY, CDR2 FYNNEI. The CDR3 runs 15 residues. V dropped 5 bases and J dropped 0 bases, with 11 bases sitting between them. The CDR3 loop reads CASSSEASSGNTIYF. The DNA of the CDR3 is TGTGCCAGCAGTTCGGAGGCTAGCTCTGGAAACACCATATATTTT.

DNA of the CDR3: TGTGCCAGCAGTTCCAGCTCCTACGAGCAGTACTTC. Protein: CASSSSSYEQYF. This chain uses TRBV28 with TRBJ2-7, with no clear D. The V end lost 4 bases, the J end lost 0 bases, and 4 bases lay between the germline ends. Germline V gene lookup returns CDR1 MDHEN and CDR2 SYDVKM. CDR3 length equals 12 residues.

This clone is a singleton in its sample. The rearrangement joins TRBV7-2 to TRBJ1-6, with 9 nucleotides matching TRBD1. The CDR3 spans 15 residues. The V gene's germline CDR1 is SGHTA and CDR2 FQGNSA. V lost 0 bases and J lost 10; bases outside the gene matches: 4. For the CDR3, the DNA is TGTGCCAGCAGCTTAGCTAGCGGACAGGGGTCACCCCTCCACTTT. Translating gives CASSLASGQGSPLHF.

This clone was recorded once. CDR3 nucleotide sequence: TGCAGCGTTGTGGGGACAGGGCCCGAGACCCAGTACTTC. The encoded protein is CSVVGTGPETQYF. The V call is TRBV29-1, the J call TRBJ2-5; 9 positions match TRBD1. Trimming removed 4 bases from V and 5 bases from J; junction bases left unmatched: 5. Germline V gene sequence: CDR1 SQVTM, CDR2 ANQGSEA. This CDR3 has 13 amino acids.

The chain has TRBV7-3 and TRBJ1-1; TRBD1 matches 7 bases. This CDR3 comprises 12 residues. V trimming: 6 bases; J trimming: 5 bases; junction bases outside the gene matches: 3. Looked up from germline, CDR1 is SGHTA and CDR2 is FQGTGA. The CDR3 protein is CASRRQGTEAFF. CDR3 nucleotide sequence: TGTGCCAGCAGACGACAGGGAACTGAAGCTTTCTTT.

The rearrangement uses TRBV5-5 and TRBJ2-7; 12 positions agree with TRBD1. The CDR3 runs to 17 residues. CDR1 and CDR2 (germline): SGHKS, YYEKEE (reference sequence). V gave up 4 bases and J gave up 3 bases; unmatched junction bases: 11. The CDR3 DNA sequence: TGTGCCAGCAGCCCGGGACAGGGGGCTCGAAGACGCTACGAGCAGTACTTC. Amino acids: CASSPGQGARRRYEQYF. Variable domain in full (rest from reference TRBV5-5 and TRBJ2-7): DAGVTQSPTHLIKTRGQQVTLRCSPISGHKSVSWYQQVLGQGPQFIFQYYEKEERGRGNFPDRFSARQFPNYSSELNVNALLLGDSALYLCASSPGQGARRRYEQYFGPGTRLTVT.

The chain has TRBV7-9 and TRBJ1-1; D is perhaps TRBD1 (5 bases). The CDR3 sequence is 12 residues long. Trimming stripped 5 bases from V and 7 bases from J, with 11 bases between. CDR1 and CDR2 from the germline V gene are SEHNR and FQNEAQ (reference sequence). The CDR3 nucleotides are TGTGCCAGCAGCCCGCTGGGGCTTGAAGCTTTCTTT. This codes for CASSPLGLEAFF.

V and J are TRBV7-9 and TRBJ2-7, with D unresolved. V was shortened by 1 base and J by 1 base, with 8 bases between the two germline ends. CDR3 length equals 14 residues. Germline CDR1 SEHNR, CDR2 FQNEAQ (reference sequence). DNA of the CDR3: TGTGCCAGCAGCTTAGGTTCCTTTTCCTACGAGCAGTACTTC. Residues: CASSLGSFSYEQYF.

The chain is built from TRBV9 and TRBJ2-3; D perhaps matches TRBD2 (7 bases). The CDR3 spans 15 residues. Germline V gene data show CDR1 as SGDLS and CDR2 as YYNGEE. V dropped 3 bases and J dropped 1 base, with 12 bases sitting between them. CDR3 sequence reads: CASSAGEGGTDTQYF. The CDR3 coding sequence is TGTGCCAGCAGCGCAGGGGAGGGAGGCACAGATACGCAGTATTTT.

This rearrangement joins TRBV7-9 to TRBJ1-6; no clear D. Germline values: CDR1 SEHNR, CDR2 FQNEAQ (reference sequence). V lost 1 base and J lost 3, with 13 bases in between. The CDR3 spans 17 residues. The CDR3 sequence: CASSLVRFRNYNSPLHF. The CDR3 DNA reads TGTGCCAGCAGCTTAGTCCGTTTCAGAAACTATAATTCACCCCTCCACTTT.

This rearrangement joins TRBV6-1 to TRBJ2-1; TRBD2 agrees at 7 bases. J gave up 4 bases and V 0 bases, and 3 bases lay outside the gene matches. Germline CDR1 is MNHNS and CDR2 is SASEGT. This CDR3 comprises 15 residues. In nucleotides, the CDR3 is TGTGCCAGCAGTGAAGCAAGCGGGATTTACAATGAGCAGTTCTTC. Encoded protein: CASSEASGIYNEQFF.

The chain recombines TRBV21-1 with TRBJ1-2; TRBD1, the table's D call, was not compared with the DNA. TRBV21-1 constitutes a pseudogene. The CDR3 spans 22 residues. The CDR3 DNA reads as TGTGCCAGCGAGTTTATCGCGTATAGTGGCACATGCAAGGGGGTATGCGTCTATGGCTACACCTTC. This sequence encodes CASEFIAYSGTCKGVCVYGYTF.

The gene calls are TRBV7-7 and TRBJ2-2, with D perhaps matching TRBD2 (6 bases). Trimming pared 5 bases from V and 6 bases from J, leaving 13 bases between. CDR3 length: 14 residues. In germline, CDR1 is SSHAT, CDR2 FNYEAQ (reference sequence). The CDR3 bases are TGTGCCAGCAGCGCCGGGGCGGGGTCCGGGGAGCTGTTTTTT. Amino acids: CASSAGAGSGELFF.

This rearrangement joins TRBV4-1 to TRBJ2-1, with 7 bases that match TRBD2. V shed 4 bases and J 3 bases; nucleotides not matched to a gene: 6. The germline gives CDR1 MGHRA, CDR2 YSYEKL. This CDR3 has 15 residues. The CDR3 sequence: CASSLTSEYYNEQFF. As DNA, the CDR3 is TGCGCCAGCAGCCTTACTAGCGAATACTACAATGAGCAGTTCTTC.

The chain uses TRBV7-8 and TRBJ1-1; tentative D call: TRBD1 (5 bases). The germline V gene encodes CDR1 SGHVS and CDR2 FQNEAQ. This CDR3 contains 15 residues. Trimming removed 4 bases at V and 5 bases at J, with 17 bases between. This CDR3 is CASSYPSGLSTEAFF. DNA for the CDR3: TGTGCCAGCAGCTATCCATCGGGACTCTCGACTGAAGCTTTCTTT.

The gene calls are TRBV5-1 and TRBJ2-5, with D possibly being TRBD2 (5 bases). Germline loops: CDR1 SGHRS, CDR2 YFSETQ. The CDR3 extends over 15 amino acids. Between the trimmed V and J ends, which lost 0 bases and 5 bases, there was a span of 14 bases. CDR3 in amino acids: CASSLDVGAAETQYF. The CDR3 DNA reads TGCGCCAGCAGCTTGGATGTGGGAGCAGCCGAGACCCAGTACTTC.

This rearrangement joins TRBV7-6 to TRBJ1-4; 8 bases line up with TRBD1. Germline CDR1 SGHVS, CDR2 FNYEAQ. The J segment lost 4 bases and the V segment lost 1 base, leaving 8 bases of the junction unmatched. This CDR3 has 17 amino acids. The CDR3 region is CASSLEAGGQGNEKLFF. The DNA for the CDR3 is TGTGCCAGCAGCTTAGAGGCAGGGGGCCAGGGTAATGAAAAACTGTTTTTT.

J is TRBJ2-2 and V is TRBV10-3; 9 bases map to TRBD2. There are 15 residues in the CDR3. Germline V gene data show CDR1 as ENHRY and CDR2 as SYGVKD. V trimming: 7 bases; J trimming: 3 bases; junction bases outside the gene matches: 6. The CDR3 is CAITQLAGDTGELFF. CDR3 DNA: TGTGCCATCACCCAACTAGCGGGTGACACCGGGGAGCTGTTTTTT.

A single count supports this clone. V gene TRBV11-2 combines with J gene TRBJ2-1; 10 bases agree with TRBD2. This CDR3 is 16 amino acids long. Germline CDR1 SGHAT, CDR2 FQNNGV. J lost 3 bases, V lost 0 bases, and 2 bases had no gene match. As DNA, the CDR3 is TGTGCCAGCAGCTTAGACCCTAGCGGGGGCTACAATGAGCAGTTCTTC. Translation: CASSLDPSGGYNEQFF.

The rearrangement links TRBV6-4 to TRBJ2-3; no definite D call. The germline V and J ends were trimmed by 7 bases and 0 bases, with 14 bases remaining between them. The CDR3 is 15 amino acids. The germline V gene encodes CDR1 MRHNA and CDR2 SNTAGT. In DNA form, the CDR3 reads TGTGCCAGCACGCCTTGGGCCCTAAGCACAGATACGCAGTATTTT. Amino acids: CASTPWALSTDTQYF.